The rows below give T cell receptor beta chains drawn from one sample of a study of regulatory dendritic cells for organ transplantation. Clones were read by immunoSEQ multiplex PCR, and TCRdb kept only the in-frame ones, dropping some. The repertoire holds 5,500 to 7,000 clones, around three fifths seen once, with roughly an eighth in the top ten. The sample taken for sequencing was memory CD8+ T cells from blood. All receptors come from a human donor in good health. CDR3s include the opening cysteine and the closing phenylalanine or tryptophan. The order of the fields is CDR3 length, J gene, V gene, D gene, clone size, CDR3 protein, CDR3 DNA. A D gene is named only where the DNA matches it firmly. Clone size appears in some rows only: once, few, many, or a class for an expanded clone.

length: 15; J: TRBJ2-3; V: TRBV10-3; D: TRBD2; size: NA; CDR3: CAAFTSGAITDTQYF; DNA: TGTGCCGCCTTCACTAGCGGGGCTATCACAGATACGCAGTATTTT
length: 15; J: TRBJ2-1; V: TRBV4-2; D: TRBD2; size: NA; CDR3: CASSRGLARGNEQFF; DNA: TGTGCCAGCAGTCGTGGACTAGCCCGGGGCAATGAGCAGTTCTTC
length: 15; J: TRBJ2-7; V: TRBV15; D: NA; size: NA; CDR3: CATSPTGTRGREQYF; DNA: TGTGCCACCAGCCCTACCGGGACACGGGGACGCGAGCAGTACTTC
length: 16; J: TRBJ2-3; V: TRBV18; D: NA; size: NA; CDR3: CASSPWTDSSTDTQYF; DNA: TGTGCCAGCTCACCATGGACTGATTCTAGCACAGATACGCAGTATTTT
length: 16; J: TRBJ1-2; V: TRBV6-6; D: NA; size: once; CDR3: CASSPRPGGVKYGYTF; DNA: TGTGCCAGCAGTCCGCGCCCTGGGGGGGTTAAGTATGGCTACACCTTC
length: 16; J: TRBJ1-3; V: TRBV14; D: TRBD1; size: NA; CDR3: CASSHPISQGDNTIYF; DNA: TGTGCCAGCAGCCATCCCATCAGCCAGGGGGACAACACCATATATTTT
length: 17; J: TRBJ2-7; V: TRBV5-6; D: TRBD2; size: NA; CDR3: CASSLASAGRGIHEQYF; DNA: TGTGCCAGCAGCTTGGCCTCGGCGGGGAGGGGTATTCACGAGCAGTACTTC
length: 15; J: TRBJ1-2; V: TRBV4-2; D: NA; size: few; CDR3: CASSQGLLQGYGYTF; DNA: TGTGCCAGCAGCCAGGGCTTACTACAGGGTTATGGCTACACCTTC
length: 17; J: TRBJ2-3; V: TRBV7-8; D: TRBD2; size: NA; CDR3: CASSSGDGGASTDTQYF; DNA: TGTGCCAGCAGCTCTGGGGACGGGGGGGCTAGCACAGATACGCAGTATTTT
length: 14; J: TRBJ2-3; V: TRBV9; D: TRBD2; size: medium-sized; CDR3: CASSEQRGADTQYF; DNA: TGTGCCAGCAGCGAACAGCGGGGGGCGGATACGCAGTATTTT
length: 17; J: TRBJ1-4; V: TRBV5-5; D: TRBD1; size: once; CDR3: CASSLKTGGRSNEKLFF; DNA: TGTGCCAGCAGCCTGAAGACAGGGGGCAGGTCTAATGAAAAACTGTTTTTT
length: 15; J: TRBJ1-6; V: TRBV7-8; D: NA; size: NA; CDR3: CASSPGQFGDSPLHF; DNA: TGTGCCAGCAGCCCAGGACAGTTTGGCGATTCACCCCTCCACTTT
length: 15; J: TRBJ2-5; V: TRBV9; D: NA; size: NA; CDR3: CASSEGGGLWETQYF; DNA: TGTGCCAGCAGCGAGGGAGGTGGCCTGTGGGAGACCCAGTACTTC
length: 16; J: TRBJ2-1; V: TRBV7-2; D: TRBD2; size: NA; CDR3: CASSLAAGGGAVEQFF; DNA: TGTGCCAGCAGCTTAGCCGCTGGCGGGGGGGCGGTTGAGCAGTTCTTC
length: 15; J: TRBJ2-7; V: TRBV10-3; D: NA; size: NA; CDR3: CAISENTGYTYEQYF; DNA: TGTGCCATCAGTGAAAATACAGGGTATACCTACGAGCAGTACTTC
length: 15; J: TRBJ1-1; V: TRBV7-8; D: TRBD1; size: NA; CDR3: CASSTQTGGYTEAFF; DNA: TGTGCCAGCAGCACCCAGACAGGGGGCTACACTGAAGCTTTCTTT
length: 17; J: TRBJ2-2; V: TRBV9; D: TRBD2; size: once; CDR3: CASSVDSGGGTTGELFF; DNA: TGTGCCAGCAGCGTAGACTCTGGCGGGGGTACCACCGGGGAGCTGTTTTTT
length: 16; J: TRBJ2-1; V: TRBV11-3; D: TRBD2; size: NA; CDR3: CASSLDEASGDNEQFF; DNA: TGTGCCAGCAGCTTAGATGAAGCTAGCGGGGACAATGAGCAGTTCTTC
length: 15; J: TRBJ2-2; V: TRBV7-8; D: NA; size: NA; CDR3: CASSFSSRSGGELFF; DNA: TGTGCCAGCAGTTTCTCCTCGAGGTCGGGCGGGGAGCTGTTTTTT
length: 12; J: TRBJ2-7; V: TRBV29-1; D: NA; size: NA; CDR3: CSVEIERQRQYF; DNA: TGCAGCGTTGAAATTGAACGGCAGCGGCAGTACTTC
length: 15; J: TRBJ1-2; V: TRBV9; D: NA; size: NA; CDR3: CASSPDSNPSKGYTF; DNA: TGTGCCAGCAGCCCCGACAGTAACCCTTCTAAGGGCTACACCTTC
length: 15; J: TRBJ1-5; V: TRBV4-1; D: NA; size: few; CDR3: CASSQVPGGNQPQHF; DNA: TGCGCCAGCAGCCAAGTGCCCGGGGGCAATCAGCCCCAGCATTTT
length: 16; J: TRBJ2-2; V: TRBV6-5; D: NA; size: NA; CDR3: CASSYSIQGGTGELFF; DNA: TGTGCCAGCAGTTACTCGATTCAGGGTGGCACCGGGGAGCTGTTTTTT
length: 12; J: TRBJ2-1; V: TRBV4-1; D: NA; size: NA; CDR3: CASSQVASEQFF; DNA: TGCGCCAGCAGCCAAGTTGCGAGTGAGCAGTTCTTC
length: 11; J: TRBJ2-7; V: TRBV6-6; D: NA; size: NA; CDR3: CASSPSYEQYF; DNA: TGTGCCAGCAGTCCCAGCTACGAGCAGTACTTC
length: 16; J: TRBJ2-1; V: TRBV6-1; D: NA; size: once; CDR3: CASSEGISGLRNEQFF; DNA: TGTGCCAGCAGTGAAGGTATATCCGGGTTACGGAATGAGCAGTTCTTC
length: 14; J: TRBJ2-1; V: TRBV7-6; D: NA; size: NA; CDR3: CASSSDGLFYEQFF; DNA: TGTGCCAGCAGCTCCGATGGACTTTTCTATGAGCAGTTCTTC
length: 14; J: TRBJ1-5; V: TRBV19; D: NA; size: few; CDR3: CASSIAAPNQPQHF; DNA: TGTGCCAGTAGTATCGCGGCACCTAATCAGCCCCAGCATTTT
length: 15; J: TRBJ2-3; V: TRBV15; D: NA; size: NA; CDR3: CATSEAREGADTQYF; DNA: TGTGCCACCAGCGAGGCCAGGGAGGGGGCAGATACGCAGTATTTT
length: 15; J: TRBJ2-7; V: TRBV7-8; D: TRBD2; size: NA; CDR3: CASSLGLAGTYEQYF; DNA: TGTGCCAGCAGCCTTGGACTAGCGGGCACCTACGAGCAGTACTTC
length: 15; J: TRBJ2-5; V: TRBV11-1; D: TRBD2; size: few; CDR3: CASSFPLAGKETQYF; DNA: TGTGCCAGCAGCTTCCCACTAGCGGGTAAAGAGACCCAGTACTTC
length: 15; J: TRBJ2-1; V: TRBV5-1; D: TRBD1; size: NA; CDR3: CASSLGDRAIIEQFF; DNA: TGCGCCAGCAGCTTGGGGGACAGGGCTATCATTGAGCAGTTCTTC